A single sample gave rise to the 23 T cell receptor beta chains below, sequenced in a study of shared clonotypes between healthy human individuals. The assay was immunoSEQ multiplex PCR, and TCRdb's table has in-frame clones only and misses some. The data contain about 680,000 clones, 92% of them singletons. Positive CCR7 selection of CD45RO-negative cells yielded the naive CD8 cells, and terminally differentiated effector memory CD45RA+ cells were excluded. The source material was naive CD8+ T cells sorted from blood. These receptors all come from a man aged 25 to 40 in good health.

The rearrangement uses TRBV27 and TRBJ2-2; TRBD2 is a possible D gene (5 bases). Germline V gene data show CDR1 as MNHEY and CDR2 as SMNVEV (reference sequence). The germline V and J ends were trimmed by 8 bases and 6 bases, with 16 bases remaining between them. This CDR3 has 14 amino acids. DNA of the CDR3: TGTGCCAGCGGAATCAGGAGGACGGCCGGGGAGCTGTTTTTT. It specifies CASGIRRTAGELFF.

V gene TRBV7-2 combines with J gene TRBJ2-7; possibly TRBD1 for D (6 bases). This CDR3 is built from 14 residues. V gave up 1 base and J gave up 5 bases, with 12 bases separating them. Germline loops: CDR1 SGHTA, CDR2 FQGNSA. The chain's CDR3 is CASSLGGRFDEQYF. The CDR3 DNA is TGTGCCAGCAGCTTAGGGGGGCGCTTCGACGAGCAGTACTTC.

The chain uses TRBV27 and TRBJ2-7; no clear D. The CDR3 is made up of 12 amino acids. CDR1 is MNHEY, CDR2 SMNVEV, per germline (reference sequence). The V end lost 4 bases, the J end lost 4 bases, and 8 bases lay between the germline ends. Written as DNA, the CDR3 is TGTGCCAGCAGTTCTGGCTATTACGAGCAGTACTTC. It encodes CASSSGYYEQYF.

The chain combines TRBV28 with TRBJ2-7, with 9 bases matching TRBD2. With V trimmed by 2 bases and J by 0 bases, 2 bases remained unmatched. CDR3 length: 15 residues. CDR1 is MDHEN, CDR2 SYDVKM, per germline. CDR3 loop: CASSLQREDSYEQYF. DNA of the CDR3: TGTGCCAGCAGTTTACAGCGGGAGGACTCCTACGAGCAGTACTTC. The whole variable domain, remainder taken from reference TRBV28 and TRBJ2-7, is DVKVTQSSRYLVKRTGEKVFLECVQDMDHENMFWYRQDPGLGLRLIYFSYDVKMKEKGDIPEGYSVSREKKERFSLILESASTNQTSMYLCASSLQREDSYEQYFGPGTRLTVT.

This sequence joins TRBV11-2 and TRBJ1-4, with 8 bases lining up with TRBD1. The CDR3 sequence is 16 residues long. In germline, CDR1 is SGHAT, CDR2 FQNNGV. The ends lost 3 bases at V and 3 bases at J; junction bases unmatched: 6. The CDR3 region has the DNA TGTGCCAGCAGCTTCGCAGGGGGCGCAGCTAATGAAAAACTGTTTTTT. Translated, it gives CASSFAGGAANEKLFF.

The chain has TRBV7-9 and TRBJ1-5; D not certain. The germline V and J ends were trimmed by 1 base and 2 bases, with 9 bases remaining between them. The CDR3 loop spans 15 amino acids. From germline, CDR1 is SEHNR and CDR2 FQNEAQ (reference sequence). This CDR3 reads CASSLGGIGNQPQHF. Written as DNA, the CDR3 is TGTGCCAGCAGCTTAGGAGGGATTGGCAATCAGCCCCAGCATTTT.

The CDR3 is CASSQGHPGQGAYEQYF. The CDR3 nucleotides read TGCGCCAGCAGCCAAGGACATCCGGGACAGGGGGCCTACGAGCAGTACTTC. This chain connects TRBV4-1 to TRBJ2-7, with 11 positions matching TRBD1. V was pared by 1 base and J by 2 bases, with 7 bases of the junction left unmatched. Germline CDR1 and CDR2: MGHRA and YSYEKL. The CDR3 spans 17 residues.

The chain combines TRBV4-3 with TRBJ2-3, with D maybe TRBD2 (5 bases). In germline, CDR1 is LGHNA, CDR2 YSLEER. This CDR3 region has 14 residues. V lost 5 bases and J lost 3, with 12 bases in between. CDR3 residues: CASSFRGSTDTQYF. Written as DNA, the CDR3 is TGCGCCAGCAGCTTTCGAGGGAGTACAGATACGCAGTATTTT.

The V call is TRBV11-2, the J call TRBJ2-7; possible D gene TRBD2, 7 bases. CDR1 SGHAT and CDR2 FQNNGV come from the germline V gene. V dropped 1 base and J dropped 9 bases, with 22 bases sitting between them. The CDR3 loop spans 16 amino acids. The CDR3 nucleotides read TGTGCCAGCAGCTTAGGGGGGGGCGGGAGCGGTTTACGGCAGTACTTC. It yields the protein CASSLGGGGSGLRQYF.

This CDR3 reads CASSLYPPRGTSYEQYF. In DNA form, the CDR3 reads TGTGCCAGCAGTTTATACCCCCCTCGCGGAACCTCCTACGAGCAGTACTTC. This chain links TRBV27 with TRBJ2-7; no clear D. The V end lost 1 base, the J end lost 0 bases, and 16 bases lay between the germline ends. Germline V gives CDR1 MNHEY, CDR2 SMNVEV (reference sequence). CDR3 size: 17 residues.

The chain has TRBV6-6 and TRBJ1-1; D remains unclear. In germline, CDR1 is MNHNY, CDR2 SVGAGI (reference sequence). The CDR3 is made up of 15 amino acids. V was clipped by 2 bases and J by 1 base, with 11 bases between them. DNA of the CDR3: TGTGCCAGCAGTTACGCGGGATTTGGGAACACTGAAGCTTTCTTT. This sequence encodes CASSYAGFGNTEAFF.

The chain combines TRBV29-1 with TRBJ2-3; D gene unclear. The CDR3 runs 10 residues. The V gene lost 7 bases and the J gene lost 4 bases, with 6 bases spanning the gap. Germline CDR1 SQVTM, CDR2 ANQGSEA. CDR3 DNA: TGCAGCGGAACAGCAGATACGCAGTATTTT. Protein product: CSGTADTQYF.

V is TRBV27 and J is TRBJ2-2, with D maybe TRBD1 (7 bases). The V end was cut by 2 bases, the J end by 7 bases, with 20 bases between. Germline CDR1 MNHEY, CDR2 SMNVEV (reference sequence). The CDR3 has 17 residues. The CDR3 is CASSLNAGRGESGELFF. The DNA of the CDR3 is TGTGCCAGCAGTTTAAACGCTGGCAGGGGGGAAAGCGGGGAGCTGTTTTTT.

CDR3 in amino acids: CASSVYPKTNSGNTIYF. CDR3 in DNA: TGTGCCAGCAGCGTTTATCCCAAGACCAACTCTGGAAACACCATATATTTT. This rearrangement joins TRBV9 to TRBJ1-3; D remains unclear. The CDR3 covers 17 residues. V gave up 2 bases and J gave up 0 bases, with 15 bases separating them. CDR1 and CDR2 from the germline V gene are SGDLS and YYNGEE. The full variable domain, rest sourced from reference TRBV9 and TRBJ1-3, is DSGVTQTPKHLITATGQRVTLRCSPRSGDLSVYWYQQSLDQGLQFLIQYYNGEERAKGNILERFSAQQFPDLHSELNLSSLELGDSALYFCASSVYPKTNSGNTIYFGEGSWLTVV.

V gene TRBV18 combines with J gene TRBJ2-7; no reliable D call. The CDR3 spans 14 residues. With 4 bases removed from V and 3 bases from J, the gap between germline ends came to 13 bases. From germline, CDR1 is KGHSH and CDR2 LQKENI. The CDR3 reads CASSQQASYYEQYF. CDR3 bases: TGTGCCAGCTCACAACAAGCCTCCTACTACGAGCAGTACTTC.

The rearrangement joins TRBV11-2 to TRBJ2-6, with unresolved D. Germline CDR1 SGHAT, CDR2 FQNNGV. Trimming pared 5 bases from V and 3 bases from J, leaving 11 bases between. The CDR3 length is 15 residues. CDR3 region: CASSLGRVGANVLTF. The CDR3 coding sequence is TGTGCCAGCAGCCTAGGAAGGGTTGGGGCCAACGTCCTGACTTTC.

The chain has TRBV27 and TRBJ2-1; tentatively, D is TRBD1 (5 bases). The CDR3 has 14 amino acids. From germline, CDR1 is MNHEY and CDR2 SMNVEV (reference sequence). V was cut by 3 bases and J by 4 bases, with 10 bases left in between. CDR3 coding DNA: TGTGCCAGCAGTTTCTTAGGGGCATACAATGAGCAGTTCTTC. It codes for CASSFLGAYNEQFF.

V and J are TRBV13 and TRBJ2-3; D not resolved. Germline values: CDR1 PRHDT, CDR2 FYEKMQ (reference sequence). This CDR3 has 16 amino acids. V lost 0 bases to trimming and J lost 7 bases, with 17 bases between them. CDR3 sequence reads: CASSLGPLLAQNTQYF. As DNA, the CDR3 is TGTGCCAGCAGCTTAGGGCCTTTGTTAGCCCAAAATACGCAGTATTTT. Based on the CDR3 plus reference TRBV13 and TRBJ2-3, the full variable domain is AAGVIQSPRHLIKEKRETATLKCYPIPRHDTVYWYQQGPGQDPQFLISFYEKMQSDKGSIPDRFSAQQFSDYHSELNMSSLELGDSALYFCASSLGPLLAQNTQYFGPGTRLTVL.

V usage is TRBV19 and J usage is TRBJ1-5, with a possible D match to TRBD1 (5 bases). Germline assignment: CDR1 LNHDA and CDR2 SQIVND (reference sequence). The CDR3 runs to 16 residues. Between the trimmed V and J ends, which lost 5 bases and 1 base, there was a span of 15 bases. DNA for the CDR3: TGTGCCAGTAGTGGCTTCGGACAAACAAGCAATCAGCCCCAGCATTTT. Translation: CASSGFGQTSNQPQHF.

This chain connects TRBV1 to TRBJ1-2; the D call of TRBD1 is as the table states it, not checked on the DNA. TRBV1 is given as a pseudogene. The CDR3 has 16 amino acids. For the CDR3, the DNA is TGCACCAGCAGCCAAGTTCTGGGGCGGACTAACTATGGCTACACCTTC. As protein: CTSSQVLGRTNYGYTF.

This chain joins TRBV27 and TRBJ1-2, with D maybe TRBD1 (5 bases). The CDR3 length is 14 residues. From germline, CDR1 is MNHEY and CDR2 SMNVEV (reference sequence). Trimming removed 1 base at V and 3 bases at J, with 9 bases between. The CDR3 DNA follows: TGTGCCAGCAGTTTATTCCAGGGCGACTATGGCTACACCTTC. It translates to CASSLFQGDYGYTF.

About this clone: The sample has other DNA sequences that encode this CDR3 too. The chain carries TRBV7-9 and TRBJ2-7; D assignment may be TRBD1 or TRBD2 (5 bases each). CDR3 size: 14 residues. The germline V gene has CDR1 SEHNR and CDR2 FQNEAQ (reference sequence). Trimming removed 5 bases from V and 3 bases from J, with 14 bases in between. The CDR3 here is CASSPGTGSYEQYF. The CDR3 region has the DNA TGTGCCAGCAGCCCCGGGACGGGGAGCTACGAGCAGTACTTC.

A single count supports this clone. V is TRBV7-2 and J is TRBJ2-1, with a tentative D call TRBD2 (5 bases). V lost 4 bases and J lost 2, with 15 bases in between. This CDR3 region has 16 residues. From germline, CDR1 is SGHTA and CDR2 FQGNSA. The CDR3 loop is CASSSAQRRPYNEQFF. In nucleotides, the CDR3 is TGTGCCAGCAGCTCCGCCCAGCGGCGCCCCTACAATGAGCAGTTCTTC.